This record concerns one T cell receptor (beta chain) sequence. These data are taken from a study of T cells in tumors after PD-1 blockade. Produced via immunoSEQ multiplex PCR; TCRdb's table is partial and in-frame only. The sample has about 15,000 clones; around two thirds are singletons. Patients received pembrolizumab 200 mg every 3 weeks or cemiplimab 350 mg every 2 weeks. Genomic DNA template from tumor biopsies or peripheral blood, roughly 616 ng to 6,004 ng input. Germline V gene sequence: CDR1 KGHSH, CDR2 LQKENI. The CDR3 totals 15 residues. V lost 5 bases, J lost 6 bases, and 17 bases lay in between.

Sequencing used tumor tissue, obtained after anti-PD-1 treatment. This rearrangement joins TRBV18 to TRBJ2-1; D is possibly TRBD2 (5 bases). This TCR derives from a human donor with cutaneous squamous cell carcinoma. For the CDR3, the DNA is TGTGCCAGCTCATGGATGGAGAGGGTACGCAATGAGCAGTTCTTC. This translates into CASSWMERVRNEQFF. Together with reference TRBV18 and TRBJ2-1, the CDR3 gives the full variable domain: NAGVMQNPRHLVRRRGQEARLRCSPMKGHSHVYWYRQLPEEGLKFMVYLQKENIIDESGMPKERFSAEFPKEGPSILRIQQVVRGDSAAYFCASSWMERVRNEQFFGPGTRLTVL.